These T cell receptor beta chains were read from a single sample in a study of T cell responses to AZD1222 COVID-19 vaccine. Sequencing was performed with immunoSEQ multiplex PCR; in TCRdb, only in-frame clones are kept and a portion is missing. The data show 100,000 to 120,000 clones, 85% to 95% seen once. The specimen comprised peripheral blood, sampled on day 0 of AZD1222 vaccination. The source of these receptors is an adult in good health. Both conserved end residues are part of each CDR3. D genes are given only for firm matches. The size field is filled for only some rows; it gives once, few, many or a size class.

J gene | D gene | clone size | V gene | CDR3 protein | CDR3 DNA
TRBJ1-2 | NA | NA | TRBV28 | CASDEGRRHGYTF | TGTGCCAGCGATGAAGGGAGACGCCATGGCTACACCTTC
TRBJ1-1 | TRBD1 | NA | TRBV28 | CASSFSPARGTNTEAFF | TGTGCCAGCAGCTTTTCTCCCGCCAGGGGGACAAACACTGAAGCTTTCTTT
TRBJ1-6 | NA | NA | TRBV28 | CASSFTSSYNSPLHF | TGTGCCAGCAGTTTTACGAGCTCCTATAATTCACCCCTCCACTTT
TRBJ1-2 | NA | few | TRBV18 | CASSPQTDPNYGYTF | TGTGCCAGCTCACCGCAGACGGACCCAAACTATGGCTACACCTTC
TRBJ1-4 | NA | NA | TRBV15 | CATSATNEKLFF | TGTGCCACCAGCGCAACTAATGAAAAACTGTTTTTT
TRBJ1-4 | TRBD1 | NA | TRBV6-1 | CASSDGDRDSEKLFF | TGTGCCAGCAGTGACGGGGACAGGGATAGTGAAAAACTGTTTTTT
TRBJ2-7 | NA | NA | TRBV4-1 | CASSQERDEQYF | TGCGCCAGCAGCCAAGAAAGGGACGAGCAGTACTTC
TRBJ2-1 | NA | once | TRBV28 | CASSLVTGRYNEQFF | TGTGCCAGCAGTTTGGTGACAGGGAGGTACAATGAGCAGTTCTTC
TRBJ1-6 | NA | NA | TRBV7-9 | CASSFDVDRTPLHF | TGTGCCAGCAGCTTCGACGTAGACAGGACACCCCTCCACTTT
TRBJ1-4 | NA | NA | TRBV5-1 | CASSRNGQSNEKLFF | TGCGCCAGCAGCCGAAACGGACAATCTAATGAAAAACTGTTTTTT
TRBJ2-3 | TRBD2 | NA | TRBV28 | CASSTPGLTSGAADTQYF | TGTGCCAGCAGTACCCCGGGACTAACCAGCGGGGCCGCAGATACGCAGTATTTT
TRBJ1-5 | NA | NA | TRBV15 | CATSSDADSIQPQHF | TGTGCCACCAGCAGCGATGCGGACAGCATACAGCCCCAGCATTTT
TRBJ1-1 | TRBD1 | once | TRBV3-1/TRBV3-2 | CASSRRQGSAFF | TGTGCCAGCAGCCGCAGACAGGGTTCCGCTTTCTTT
TRBJ2-1 | NA | NA | TRBV4-1 | CASSGGQGPVF | TGCGCCAGCAGCGGGGGGCAAGGTCCGGTCTTC
TRBJ1-1 | TRBD1 | NA | TRBV5-1 | CASSLGQGGADTEAFF | TGCGCCAGCAGCTTGGGACAGGGAGGGGCGGACACTGAAGCTTTCTTT
TRBJ1-2 | TRBD1 | NA | TRBV19 | CATWTGPWGYTF | TGTGCCACCTGGACAGGCCCATGGGGCTACACCTTC
TRBJ2-5 | NA | NA | TRBV7-9 | CASSVGRGVETQYF | TGTGCCAGCAGCGTCGGCAGGGGGGTGGAGACCCAGTACTTC
TRBJ2-1 | TRBD1 | NA | TRBV5-1 | CASRSAGQGNNEQFF | TGCGCCAGCAGGAGTGCGGGACAGGGTAACAATGAGCAGTTCTTC
TRBJ2-1 | TRBD2 | NA | TRBV7-3 | CASSLQRGYEQFF | TGTGCCAGCAGCTTACAGCGGGGGTACGAGCAGTTCTTC
TRBJ1-1 | NA | few | TRBV30 | CAWRTDEVFEAFF | TGTGCCTGGAGGACGGATGAGGTGTTTGAAGCTTTCTTT
TRBJ1-2 | TRBD1 | NA | TRBV6-5 | CASSYLRGQIYGYTF | TGTGCCAGCAGTTACCTCAGGGGGCAGATCTATGGCTACACCTTC
TRBJ2-2 | NA | NA | TRBV24-1 | CATSGGGNTGELFF | TGTGCCACCAGTGGAGGGGGGAACACCGGGGAGCTGTTTTTT
TRBJ1-1 | TRBD1 | NA | TRBV7-9 | CASSPRDREANIAFF | TGTGCCAGCAGCCCAAGGGACAGGGAGGCTAACATAGCTTTCTTT
TRBJ2-1 | TRBD1 | NA | TRBV6-5 | CASSYSGQSSYNEQFF | TGTGCCAGCAGTTACTCGGGACAGAGCTCCTACAATGAGCAGTTCTTC
TRBJ2-7 | NA | NA | TRBV18 | CASSLTDSLKMEQYF | TGTGCCAGCTCACTTACCGACAGCCTGAAGATGGAGCAGTACTTC
TRBJ1-4 | NA | NA | TRBV5-1 | CASSLQAKTNEKLFF | TGCGCCAGCAGCTTGCAGGCAAAAACTAATGAAAAACTGTTTTTT
TRBJ1-5 | NA | NA | TRBV9 | CASSVVNQPQHF | TGTGCCAGCAGCGTAGTCAATCAGCCCCAGCATTTT
TRBJ1-2 | NA | NA | TRBV5-1 | CASSPDQYGYTF | TGCGCCAGCAGCCCGGACCAGTATGGCTACACCTTC
TRBJ1-5 | TRBD1 | NA | TRBV6-1 | CASSEVGTGGQPQHF | TGTGCCAGCAGTGAAGTCGGGACAGGGGGCCAGCCCCAGCATTTT
TRBJ1-1 | NA | NA | TRBV5-1 | CASSLERGRTEAFF | TGCGCCAGCAGCTTGGAGCGAGGGAGGACTGAAGCTTTCTTT
TRBJ1-5 | TRBD1 | NA | TRBV7-6 | CASREGAHGNQPQHF | TGTGCCAGCAGGGAGGGGGCGCATGGCAATCAGCCCCAGCATTTT
TRBJ2-5 | TRBD2 | NA | TRBV28 | CASSSGGLRETQYF | TGTGCCAGCAGCAGCGGGGGTTTGCGGGAGACCCAGTACTTC
TRBJ1-6 | TRBD1 | NA | TRBV6-5 | CASGGTGWRSPLHF | TGTGCCAGCGGCGGGACAGGGTGGCGCTCACCCCTCCACTTT
TRBJ1-1 | NA | NA | TRBV28 | CASSWSEGGTEAFF | TGTGCCAGCAGTTGGTCGGAGGGGGGTACTGAAGCTTTCTTT
TRBJ1-1 | NA | NA | TRBV6-1 | CASSETRVATRPAFF | TGTGCCAGCAGTGAAACGCGGGTGGCCACGCGGCCCGCTTTCTTT
TRBJ1-5 | TRBD1 | NA | TRBV6-1 | CASSDPGQGYQPQHF | TGTGCCAGCAGTGACCCAGGACAGGGTTACCAGCCCCAGCATTTT
TRBJ1-6 | TRBD1 | NA | TRBV4-1 | CASSQGPTGTGGSPLHF | TGCGCCAGCAGCCAAGGGCCGACCGGGACAGGGGGATCACCCCTCCACTTT
TRBJ1-3 | NA | NA | TRBV5-4 | CASSLGSFPSGNTIYF | TGTGCCAGCAGCTTGGGGTCCTTTCCCTCTGGAAACACCATATATTTT
TRBJ1-5 | NA | NA | TRBV11-2 | CASSRDQPQHF | TGTGCCAGCAGCAGGGATCAGCCCCAGCATTTT
TRBJ1-6 | NA | NA | TRBV30 | CAWSVQTGSPLHF | TGTGCCTGGAGTGTACAAACAGGGTCACCCCTCCACTTT
TRBJ2-4 | TRBD1 | NA | TRBV7-6 | CASSPGQGINIQYF | TGTGCCAGCAGCCCGGGACAGGGGATAAACATTCAGTACTTC
TRBJ1-3 | NA | NA | TRBV2 | CASNPGSGNTIYF | TGTGCCAGCAATCCAGGCTCTGGAAACACCATATATTTT
TRBJ2-7 | NA | once | TRBV6-2/TRBV6-3 | CASSPTVSYEQYF | TGTGCCAGCAGCCCAACAGTGTCCTACGAGCAGTACTTC
TRBJ1-3 | TRBD1 | NA | TRBV5-1 | CASRQDRGLIYF | TGCGCCAGCAGACAAGACAGGGGGCTCATATATTTT
TRBJ1-6 | NA | NA | TRBV3-1/TRBV3-2 | CASRGMSSYNSPLHF | TGTGCCAGCAGAGGAATGAGCTCCTATAATTCACCCCTCCACTTT
TRBJ1-3 | NA | NA | TRBV5-4 | CASSLEGFSGNTIYF | TGTGCCAGCAGCTTGGAAGGGTTCTCTGGAAACACCATATATTTT
TRBJ1-2 | TRBD1 | NA | TRBV6-5 | CASSSTGEYGYTF | TGTGCCAGCAGCTCGACAGGGGAGTATGGCTACACCTTC
TRBJ2-3 | TRBD2 | NA | TRBV11-3 | CASSRTSGGGTQYF | TGTGCCAGCAGCCGGACTAGCGGGGGGGGTACGCAGTATTTT
TRBJ1-6 | NA | NA | TRBV20-1 | CSARPGSPLHF | TGCAGTGCTAGGCCCGGATCACCCCTCCACTTT
TRBJ1-5 | NA | NA | TRBV19 | CASSIGSQPQHF | TGTGCCAGTAGTATTGGTAGTCAGCCCCAGCATTTT
TRBJ2-3 | NA | NA | TRBV28 | CASSLGAITDTQYF | TGTGCCAGCAGTTTAGGAGCTATCACAGATACGCAGTATTTT
TRBJ1-4 | TRBD1 | NA | TRBV11-3 | CASSSGPGQGSEKLFF | TGTGCCAGCAGCTCCGGGCCGGGACAGGGTAGCGAAAAACTGTTTTTT
TRBJ2-2 | NA | NA | TRBV24-1 | CATSDLEGASTGELFF | TGTGCCACCAGTGATTTGGAAGGGGCCAGCACCGGGGAGCTGTTTTTT